This TCR beta chain was sequenced during a study of siplizumab effects on memory and regulatory T cells (dated by TCRdb to the late 2010s). For the study in its entirety: The study looked at the effect of siplizumab, an anti-CD2 antibody, on alloreactive T-cell subsets in allogeneic mixed lymphocyte reactions made from human PBMCs.

Sorted unstimulated T cells and proliferating T cells recovered from mixed lymphocyte reactions underwent TCRbeta CDR3 sequencing. Fresh whole blood from 9 to 11 HLA-typed healthy donors was used as the source from which PBMCs were isolated. To map where alloreactive clones came from, unstimulated CD4+ regulatory T cells were FACS-sorted. The germline V gene provides CDR1 SGHRS and CDR2 YFSETQ. Measured from the cysteine to the phenylalanine, the CDR3 is 13 residues long. Only the CDR3 portion is preserved as DNA: 39 bases, with reading frame beginning at the first base. Between the V and J ends, shortened by 8 bases and 1 base respectively, the junction contains 12 bases. On the study overall, not on this receptor specifically: Of the alloreactive CD4+ clones that could be mapped, the Treg-derived share averaged approximately 69% with siplizumab compared with under 35% in control reactions. Roughly 80-97% of proliferating CD4+ or CD8+ clones could not be assigned a naive or memory phenotype. The suppressive function of proliferating Tregs from siplizumab cultures was not functionally confirmed. Siplizumab significantly lowered the cumulative frequency of alloreactive sequences that could be traced to unstimulated CD4+ memory T cells. Because sequences below about 10^-5 frequency were poorly captured, only a minor fraction of alloreactive clones could be mapped to unstimulated subsets. Greater diversity appeared to be present in unstimulated naive T cells than in memory T cells, and a substantial contribution to the alloresponse seemed to be made by naive cells.

Libraries were prepared through the immunoSEQ multiplex PCR assay. The deep sequencing platform assayed approximately 10^5 TCR templates per sample. Genomic DNA extracted from sorted T cells was the material used for TCRbeta CDR3 sequencing. On the authors' methods: The R programming language was used for clonal analysis of TCRbeta CDR3 data. Unstimulated samples were compared with post-reaction CFSE-low samples to define alloreactive CD4+ and CD8+ clones. Regulatory or non-regulatory origin was assigned to alloreactive CD4+ clones by matching of sequences to sorted unstimulated Treg and non-Treg repertoires. Imported from immuneACCESS, the table was reduced by TCRdb to in-frame sequences with V and J called. These copies leave out some clones; in studies compared against another copy, an unresolved V gene accounts for under half, and the cause of the remainder is not known. The V and J calls and clone size are taken from that table; D and trimming were inferred from the DNA. The sample table lists nearly 85,000 clones, approximately 88% of them with a count of one. Roughly 1.5% of the sample rests with the top ten.

The count of this clone is one. It has no known antigen specificity. Within one base of it there is no much larger clone, and no base qualities were kept. The chain couples TRBV5-1 to TRBJ1-2; 6 matching bases give a weak D call of TRBD1. The receptor's source is a human donor in good health. The sequenced sample was Tregs sorted from blood. This receptor carries the CDR3 CASSGGGNYGYTF. The bases read TGCGCCAGTTCCGGAGGGGGTAACTATGGCTACACCTTC.